Below are 14 T cell receptor beta chains sequenced from a single sample in a study of shared clonotypes between healthy human individuals. The table came from immunoSEQ multiplex PCR; TCRdb's copy has only in-frame clones and leaves some out. The sample holds 980,000 or so clones, 76% seen once. The specimen sequenced was memory CD4+ T cells sorted from blood. Subset given: CD45RA-negative fraction. The receptor source for this set is a man younger than 35 in good health.

V is TRBV10-2 and J is TRBJ1-1; D call uncertain. The V end lost 4 bases, the J end lost 0 bases, and 9 bases lay between the germline ends. This CDR3 contains 14 residues. Looked up from germline, CDR1 is WSHSY and CDR2 is SAAADI. This CDR3 is CASSVLAMNTEAFF. The CDR3 region has the DNA TGCGCCAGCAGTGTACTGGCGATGAACACTGAAGCTTTCTTT.

This sequence joins TRBV7-8 and TRBJ2-7; perhaps TRBD1 as D (6 bases). This CDR3 has 14 residues. V lost 4 bases, J lost 7 bases, and 17 bases lay in between. The germline CDR1 and CDR2 sequences are SGHVS and FQNEAQ. The CDR3, as DNA: TGTGCCAGCAGCTACGGGCTTCAGGGGAGTGAGCAGTACTTC. This encodes CASSYGLQGSEQYF. The entire variable domain, with the rest obtained from reference TRBV7-8 and TRBJ2-7, is as follows: GAGVSQSPRYKVAKRGQDVALRCDPISGHVSLFWYQQALGQGPEFLTYFQNEAQLDKSGLPSDRFFAERPEGSVSTLKIQRTQQEDSAVYLCASSYGLQGSEQYFGPGTRLTVT.

The CDR3 nucleotides are TGTGCCAGCAGTTCGGGACAGCCGGGAACTGAAGCTTTCTTT. Translating it yields CASSSGQPGTEAFF. This chain links TRBV6-6 with TRBJ1-1; 7 bases line up with TRBD1. The CDR3 is 14 residues long. V dropped 4 bases and J dropped 5; count of bases not matched to a gene: 7. Germline loops: CDR1 MNHNY, CDR2 SVGAGI (reference sequence).

V usage is TRBV5-1 and J usage is TRBJ2-3; the D is unclear. CDR1 is SGHRS, CDR2 YFSETQ, per germline. CDR3 length: 15 residues. The ends were cut back, 2 bases at V and 3 bases at J, with 13 bases in the middle. The CDR3 is CASSFRSLATDTQYF. In DNA form, the CDR3 reads TGCGCCAGCAGCTTTAGGTCCCTCGCAACAGATACGCAGTATTTT.

V is TRBV7-8 and J is TRBJ2-7; D is perhaps TRBD2 (6 bases). The CDR3 extends over 18 amino acids. Germline-derived CDR1 and CDR2 are SGHVS and FQNEAQ. Trimming removed 1 base at V and 3 bases at J, with 22 bases between. The CDR3 bases are TGTGCCAGCAGCTTAGTTGATCCGGGAGTAGCTTCCCTCTACGAGCAGTACTTC. It is translated as CASSLVDPGVASLYEQYF. Drawing the rest from reference TRBV7-8 and TRBJ2-7, the complete variable domain is GAGVSQSPRYKVAKRGQDVALRCDPISGHVSLFWYQQALGQGPEFLTYFQNEAQLDKSGLPSDRFFAERPEGSVSTLKIQRTQQEDSAVYLCASSLVDPGVASLYEQYFGPGTRLTVT.

Remarks on this clone: In the same sample, other DNA sequences code for this CDR3. The rearrangement joins TRBV28 to TRBJ2-7; D uncertain. This CDR3 has 10 residues. Germline V gives CDR1 MDHEN, CDR2 SYDVKM. With 8 bases removed from V and 3 bases from J, the gap between germline ends came to 5 bases. CDR3 nucleotides: TGTGCCAGCGGATTCTACGAGCAGTACTTC. Its translation: CASGFYEQYF.

The J gene is TRBJ2-1, the V gene TRBV11-2, with 10 bases lining up with TRBD2. CDR3 length equals 15 residues. Germline values: CDR1 SGHAT, CDR2 FQNNGV. V shed 1 base and J 9 bases; nucleotides not matched to a gene: 6. In DNA form, the CDR3 reads TGTGCCAGCAGCTTAGTCACTAGCGGGGCCACTGAGCAGTTCTTC. Amino acids: CASSLVTSGATEQFF.

The CDR3, as DNA: TGCGCCAGCAGCGAGGGACGGAATAACTATGGCTACACCTTC. Amino acid sequence: CASSEGRNNYGYTF. V usage is TRBV5-1 and J usage is TRBJ1-2, with D tentatively TRBD1 (5 bases). The CDR3 totals 14 residues. Germline CDR1 and CDR2: SGHRS and YFSETQ. Trimming pared 4 bases from V and 1 base from J, leaving 11 bases between.

The gene calls are TRBV5-6 and TRBJ1-4, with a tentative D call TRBD1 (6 bases). Germline CDR1 reads SGHDT; CDR2 reads YYEEEE. This CDR3 is built from 16 residues. Between the trimmed V and J ends, which lost 4 bases and 4 bases, there was a span of 17 bases. The DNA of the CDR3 is TGTGCCAGCAGCCCCGGGGGGGCCGGGGTTAATGAAAAACTGTTTTTT. Protein product: CASSPGGAGVNEKLFF.

The chain links TRBV4-1 to TRBJ2-6; no firm D call. The CDR3 has 16 amino acids. V was trimmed by 0 bases and J by 0 bases, leaving 6 bases between them. The germline V gene has CDR1 MGHRA and CDR2 YSYEKL. The CDR3 loop reads CASSQDAGSGANVLTF. In DNA form, the CDR3 reads TGCGCCAGCAGCCAAGATGCAGGCTCTGGGGCCAACGTCCTGACTTTC.

This clone was seen a single time. The genes are TRBV30 and TRBJ2-7, with 7 bases that match TRBD1. Trimming cost V 3 bases and J 3 bases; bases outside gene matches: 23. Germline CDR1 is GTSNPN and CDR2 is SVGIG (reference sequence). The length of the CDR3 is 19 residues. DNA of the CDR3: TGTGCCTGGAGGTTAAGAGGTGGAACGACAGGGTCGTGGATCTACGAGCAGTACTTC. Amino acids: CAWRLRGGTTGSWIYEQYF. Filled out from reference TRBV30 and TRBJ2-7, the complete variable domain reads SQTIHQWPATLVQPVGSPLSLECTVEGTSNPNLYWYRQAAGRGLQLLFYSVGIGQISSEVPQNLSASRPQDRQFILSSKKLLLSDSGFYLCAWRLRGGTTGSWIYEQYFGPGTRLTVT.

Turning to this clone: A read error may be the cause here, since a much bigger clone is one base away. The rearrangement joins TRBV6-5 to TRBJ1-2; 10 bases map to TRBD1. Germline V lookup: CDR1 MNHEY, CDR2 SVGAGI. J lost 8 bases, V lost 10 bases, and 7 bases had no gene match. The CDR3 totals 12 residues. Written as DNA, the CDR3 is TGTGCCACCAAGGACAGGGGGAGAGGCTACACCTTC. Amino acid sequence: CATKDRGRGYTF.

In DNA, the CDR3 is TGCAGCGTAGCGGGACCGTACGAGCAGTACTTC. Residues: CSVAGPYEQYF. The chain uses TRBV29-1 and TRBJ2-7; 7 positions agree with TRBD2. Trimming removed 6 bases from V and 4 bases from J; junction bases left unmatched: 3. This CDR3 is 11 amino acids long. Per germline, CDR1 SQVTM and CDR2 ANQGSEA.

The gene calls are TRBV4-1 and TRBJ2-7; TRBD1 aligns across 9 bases. Germline trimming cut 0 bases from V and 3 bases from J; bases unmatched to any gene: 6. Per the germline V gene, CDR1 is MGHRA and CDR2 is YSYEKL. The CDR3 length is 16 residues. The CDR3 DNA reads TGCGCCAGCAGCCAAGATCGTGGGACAGGGTACTACGAGCAGTACTTC. Protein: CASSQDRGTGYYEQYF.